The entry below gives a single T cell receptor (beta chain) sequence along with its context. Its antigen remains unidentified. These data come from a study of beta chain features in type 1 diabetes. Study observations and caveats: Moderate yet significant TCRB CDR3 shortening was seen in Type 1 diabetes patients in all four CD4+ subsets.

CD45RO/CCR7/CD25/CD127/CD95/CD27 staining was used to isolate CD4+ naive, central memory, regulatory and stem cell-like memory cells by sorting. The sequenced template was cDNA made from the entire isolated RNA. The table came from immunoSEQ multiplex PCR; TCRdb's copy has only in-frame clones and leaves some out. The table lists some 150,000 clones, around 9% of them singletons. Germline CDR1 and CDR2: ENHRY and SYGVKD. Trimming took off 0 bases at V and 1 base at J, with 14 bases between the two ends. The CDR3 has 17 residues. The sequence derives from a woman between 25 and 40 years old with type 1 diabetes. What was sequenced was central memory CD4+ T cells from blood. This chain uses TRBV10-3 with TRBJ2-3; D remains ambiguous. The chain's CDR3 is CAISESGVGSGTDTQYF. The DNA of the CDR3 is TGTGCCATCAGTGAGTCGGGTGTGGGCTCCGGCACAGATACGCAGTATTTT.